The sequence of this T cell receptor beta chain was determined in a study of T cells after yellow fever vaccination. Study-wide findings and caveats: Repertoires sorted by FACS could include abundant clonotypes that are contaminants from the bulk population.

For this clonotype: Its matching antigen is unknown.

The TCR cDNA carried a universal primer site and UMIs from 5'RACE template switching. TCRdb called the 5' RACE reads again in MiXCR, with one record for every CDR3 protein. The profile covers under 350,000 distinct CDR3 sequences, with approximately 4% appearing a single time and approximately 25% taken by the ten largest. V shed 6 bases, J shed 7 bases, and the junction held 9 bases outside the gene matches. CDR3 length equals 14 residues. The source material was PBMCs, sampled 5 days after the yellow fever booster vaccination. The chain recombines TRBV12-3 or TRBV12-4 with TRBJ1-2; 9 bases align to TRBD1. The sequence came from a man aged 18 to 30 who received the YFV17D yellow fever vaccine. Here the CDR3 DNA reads TGTGCCAGCAGCCTAAGGACAGGGGACGGTGGCTACACCTTC. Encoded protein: CASSLRTGDGGYTF.